This T cell receptor beta chain came from a study of cytotoxic CD8 clonotypes in ibrutinib-treated CLL. Study-wide context: Each sample contained, on average, approximately 230,000 productive templates and 94,000 or so productive rearrangements.

Findings and caveats of the study: Higher clonality was seen at ibrutinib response and a return toward baseline at progression.

Germline CDR1 SQVTM, CDR2 ANQGSEA. V lost 5 bases and J 4 bases, leaving 3 bases between the germline ends. This CDR3 has 11 amino acids. The method was immunoSEQ multiplex PCR; TCRdb's version includes in-frame clones alone and lacks a portion of them. The table lists some 300,000 clones, just under 80% of them singletons. A note on this clone: The antigen remains undetermined.

The sample in question was PBMCs, obtained before ibrutinib treatment. This chain joins TRBV29-1 and TRBJ2-6; D ambiguous. The receptor was derived from a human donor with chronic lymphocytic leukemia. Here the CDR3 DNA reads TGCAGCGTTCAGGGGGCCAACGTCCTGACTTTC. Translated: CSVQGANVLTF.